Listed below are T cell receptor beta chains from one sample, sequenced in a study of blood T cell repertoires in COVID-19. Sequencing was performed with immunoSEQ multiplex PCR; in TCRdb, only in-frame clones are kept and a portion is missing. The table has over 250,000 clones, about nine tenths seen once. The sample consisted of peripheral blood. These receptors were collected from a woman in her sixties or seventies with acute or convalescent COVID-19. Both conserved end residues are part of each CDR3. Fields, in order: J gene, clone size, D gene, V gene, CDR3 protein, CDR3 DNA. D genes are given only for firm matches. The listing skips clone size in some rows; elsewhere it reads once, few, many or a size class.

TRBJ1-5,few,-,TRBV19,CASSIVTVNQPQHF,TGTGCCAGTAGTATAGTTACGGTCAATCAGCCCCAGCATTTT
TRBJ1-2,-,-,TRBV5-4,CASTLPPGTGGYTF,TGTGCCAGCACCCTGCCGCCAGGGACTGGTGGCTACACCTTC
TRBJ2-1,-,-,TRBV28,CASRQPGEQFF,TGTGCCAGCAGGCAACCCGGTGAGCAGTTCTTC
TRBJ2-1,once,-,TRBV10-3,CAISEINEQFF,TGTGCCATCAGTGAGATAAATGAGCAGTTCTTC
TRBJ2-2,-,TRBD2,TRBV28,CASSFSGGNTGELFF,TGTGCCAGCAGTTTTAGCGGGGGGAACACCGGGGAGCTGTTTTTT
TRBJ2-3,-,-,TRBV11-2,CASSPGHFSGGYTDTQYF,TGTGCCAGCAGCCCGGGACATTTTTCGGGGGGTTACACAGATACGCAGTATTTT
TRBJ1-3,-,TRBD1,TRBV9,CASSVQDRSGGNTIYF,TGTGCCAGCAGCGTGCAGGACAGGTCGGGGGGAAACACCATATATTTT
TRBJ1-2,-,TRBD1,TRBV7-9,CASSLGGDRGQYGYTF,TGTGCCAGCAGCTTGGGAGGAGACAGGGGGCAGTATGGCTACACCTTC
TRBJ2-5,-,-,TRBV2,CASIIEQRSWETQYF,TGTGCCAGCATAATCGAACAACGATCCTGGGAGACCCAGTACTTC
TRBJ2-3,-,TRBD1,TRBV15,CATSARSGGIDTQYF,TGTGCCACCAGCGCACGTTCAGGGGGCATAGATACGCAGTATTTT
TRBJ2-2,-,TRBD1,TRBV5-1,CASSTGRDRTTTGELFF,TGCGCCAGCAGCACCGGCCGGGACAGGACCACCACCGGGGAGCTGTTTTTT
TRBJ1-5,-,TRBD1,TRBV10-3,CASRQGIGSNQPQHF,TGTGCCAGTCGACAGGGGATTGGGAGCAATCAGCCCCAGCATTTT
TRBJ1-5,-,TRBD1,TRBV27,CASKVQGNNQPQHF,TGTGCCAGCAAAGTACAGGGGAACAATCAGCCCCAGCATTTT
TRBJ1-6,few,-,TRBV4-3,CASSQDLGGFNSPLHF,TGCGCCAGCAGCCAAGATCTGGGGGGGTTTAATTCACCCCTCCACTTT
TRBJ1-5,once,-,TRBV30,CAWSATVSNQPQHF,TGTGCCTGGAGTGCGACAGTTAGCAATCAGCCCCAGCATTTT
TRBJ1-1,-,TRBD1,TRBV19,CASSTWGTGKNTEAFF,TGTGCCAGTAGTACATGGGGGACAGGGAAGAACACTGAAGCTTTCTTT
TRBJ2-7,-,TRBD1,TRBV5-1,CASSLAGRDSYEQYF,TGCGCCAGCAGCTTGGCTGGCCGGGACAGCTACGAGCAGTACTTC
TRBJ1-2,-,-,TRBV24-1,CATSDLESSYGYTF,TGTGCCACCAGTGATTTGGAAAGTAGTTATGGCTACACCTTC
TRBJ2-5,-,TRBD1,TRBV28,CASRGTGEETQYF,TGTGCCAGCAGGGGGACAGGGGAAGAGACCCAGTACTTC
TRBJ2-7,-,-,TRBV4-3,CASSQEGDIKTYEQYF,TGCGCCAGCAGCCAAGAGGGGGACATTAAAACCTACGAGCAGTACTTC
TRBJ1-3,-,-,TRBV5-1,CASSGTTGNTIYF,TGCGCCAGCAGCGGAACGACAGGAAACACCATATATTTT
TRBJ2-1,-,-,TRBV4-1,CASSQITPRSSYNEQFF,TGCGCCAGCAGCCAAATTACCCCGAGGAGCTCCTACAATGAGCAGTTCTTC
TRBJ1-2,once,-,TRBV7-9,CASSLRDSNGYTF,TGTGCCAGCAGCCTCCGGGATTCGAATGGCTACACCTTC
TRBJ1-3,-,-,TRBV20-1,CSASPQGSGNTIYF,TGCAGTGCTAGTCCTCAGGGGTCGGGAAACACCATATATTTT
TRBJ1-5,-,-,TRBV30,CAWSVPQAGQPQHF,TGTGCCTGGAGTGTACCCCAGGCGGGTCAGCCCCAGCATTTT